These 15 T cell receptor beta chains were sequenced from one sample in a study of CD8+CD57+ T cells in acquired aplastic anemia. Profiles of TCR beta VDJ and CDR3 were generated from a genomic DNA template. TCRdb reprocessed the reads with MiXCR, giving one entry per CDR3 protein. The sample includes around 51,000 distinct CDR3 sequences, 55% to 75% of them seen just once. Material for sequencing was sorted CD4+, CD8+, or CD8+CD57+ T cells (not recorded which) from PBMCs. These receptors were taken from a human donor in good health, serving as a control.

J is TRBJ2-1 and V is TRBV25-1, with D perhaps TRBD2 (6 bases). Germline V lookup: CDR1 MGHDK, CDR2 SYGVNS. V was trimmed by 4 bases and J by 4 bases, leaving 14 bases between them. The CDR3 runs 15 residues. The CDR3 coding sequence is TGTGCCAGCAGTGTCCAAGCGGGTGTTTACAATGAGCAGTTCTTC. Residues: CASSVQAGVYNEQFF.

V is TRBV29-1 and J is TRBJ2-5; 7 nucleotides match TRBD1. J was trimmed by 5 bases and V by 5 bases; bases with no gene match: 11. CDR3 length: 14 amino acids. Germline CDR1 SQVTM, CDR2 ANQGSEA. The CDR3 nucleotides are TGCAGCGTTCGGAAGGGGGCCTCGGGGGAGACCCAGTACTTC. This codes for CSVRKGASGETQYF.

Ten or more counts support this clonotype. This chain joins TRBV13 and TRBJ2-1; TRBD1 agrees at 9 bases. The CDR3 is 15 residues long. The V and J ends lost 8 bases and 7 bases, in that order; junction bases with no gene match: 12. The germline gives CDR1 PRHDT, CDR2 FYEKMQ (reference sequence). The CDR3 sequence: CASHREGDRENEQFF. As DNA, the CDR3 is TGTGCCAGCCATCGAGAGGGGGACAGGGAGAATGAGCAGTTCTTC.

This rearrangement joins TRBV20-1 to TRBJ2-3; 8 bases are shared with TRBD2. V was clipped by 1 base and J by 2 bases; unmatched bases: 2. Germline loops: CDR1 DFQATT, CDR2 SNEGSKA (reference sequence). CDR3 length: 14 amino acids. The CDR3 sequence: CSARVLADTDTQYF. As DNA, the CDR3 is TGCAGTGCTAGAGTACTAGCGGACACAGATACGCAGTATTTT.

The genes are TRBV19 and TRBJ2-2; 8 bases line up with TRBD2. The V gene's germline CDR1 is LNHDA and CDR2 SQIVND (reference sequence). The CDR3 loop spans 16 amino acids. V lost 6 bases and J lost 1; bases outside the gene matches: 7. CDR3 loop: CASRDSGMRNTGELFF. CDR3 nucleotide sequence: TGTGCCAGTAGAGATAGCGGGATGAGGAACACCGGGGAGCTGTTTTTT.

As for this clonotype: Sequence at one end of the junction differs from germline and may be a read error. V gene TRBV10-3 combines with J gene TRBJ2-2; D is possibly TRBD2 (5 bases). The CDR3 is 15 amino acids. Per germline, CDR1 ENHRY and CDR2 SYGVKD. The CDR3 spells CAISDRGANTGELFF. The CDR3 DNA follows: TGTGCCATCAGTGATCGAGGCGCGAACACCGGGGAGCTGTTTTTC.

This rearrangement joins TRBV20-1 to TRBJ2-7; TRBD1 matches at 7 bases. Germline assignment: CDR1 DFQATT and CDR2 SNEGSKA (reference sequence). This CDR3 spans 15 amino acids. J lost 7 bases, V lost 5 bases, and 17 bases had no gene match. The CDR3 DNA follows: TGCAGTGCTCCTCTAGAGGGGGCGGATAATGAGGAGCAGTACTTC. Its translation: CSAPLEGADNEEQYF.

The chain uses TRBV10-3 and TRBJ2-3, with 9 bases identical to TRBD1. The CDR3 is 16 amino acids. Germline assignment: CDR1 ENHRY and CDR2 SYGVKD. J gave up 4 bases and V 2 bases, and 7 bases lay outside the gene matches. CDR3 in DNA: TGTGCCATCAGTGAGCCGGTTGGACAGGGGTCAGATACGCAGTATTTT. Translated, it gives CAISEPVGQGSDTQYF.

This sequence joins TRBV29-1 and TRBJ2-7; weak D call: TRBD1 (5 bases). V was cut by 4 bases and J by 5 bases, with 18 bases left in between. CDR3 length equals 14 residues. Germline CDR1 and CDR2: SQVTM and ANQGSEA. The CDR3 region has the DNA TGCAGCGTTGTGCTCGCAGGGCTTCTGCACGAGCAGTACTTC. This gives the protein CSVVLAGLLHEQYF.

About this clonotype: The junction shows a germline mismatch at one end, possibly a read error. V is TRBV7-3 and J is TRBJ1-1; no firm D call. From germline, CDR1 is SGHTA and CDR2 FQGTGA. The CDR3 runs to 10 residues. The CDR3 region has the DNA TGTGCTAGCAGCTTAAGACTAGCATTCTTT. Translated: CASSLRLAFF.

V gene TRBV7-2 combines with J gene TRBJ1-3; no firm D call. The CDR3 length is 14 residues. CDR1 is SGHTA and CDR2 is FQGNSA in the germline V gene. V was shortened by 2 bases and J by 2 bases, with 7 bases between the two germline ends. The CDR3 nucleotides are TGTGCCAGCAGCTTAAGTGGAACTGGAAACACCATATATTTT. This translates into CASSLSGTGNTIYF.

The chain carries TRBV2 and TRBJ1-3, with D unresolved. This CDR3 spans 13 amino acids. Trimming removed 8 bases at V and 6 bases at J, with 14 bases between. Germline CDR1 is SNHLY and CDR2 is FYNNEI. CDR3 amino acids: CASLINLANTIYF. CDR3 nucleotide sequence: TGTGCCAGCCTTATAAACCTGGCAAACACCATATATTTT.

This rearrangement joins TRBV7-9 to TRBJ1-2, with TRBD1 identical over 9 bases. After removal of 5 bases from V and 3 bases from J, the junction contained 7 bases not matched to a gene. Germline V gene sequence: CDR1 SEHNR, CDR2 FQNEAQ (reference sequence). CDR3 length equals 15 residues. The CDR3 DNA follows: TGTGCCAGCAGCCCCCGGGACAGGGAGGACTATGGCTACACCTTC. Translating it yields CASSPRDREDYGYTF.

The chain joins TRBV11-3 to TRBJ2-5, with 7 bases that match TRBD1. Germline V lookup: CDR1 SGHNT, CDR2 YENEEA. The CDR3 spans 16 residues. V shed 5 bases, J shed 2 bases, and the junction held 11 bases outside the gene matches. CDR3 coding DNA: TGTGCCAGCAGCCGAACCGAACCGGGACAGCAAGAGACCCAGTACTTC. Translated, it gives CASSRTEPGQQETQYF.

The CDR3, as DNA: TGCGCCAGCGGGGAAGGGGAGACCCAGTACTTC. As protein: CASGEGETQYF. The rearrangement joins TRBV10-2 to TRBJ2-5; D gene ambiguous. Germline lookup yields CDR1 WSHSY and CDR2 SAAADI. The CDR3 is 11 residues long. V gave up 8 bases and J gave up 5 bases, with 9 bases separating them.